The present T cell receptor beta chain was sequenced within a study of PD-1 blockade in classical Hodgkin lymphoma. Broader study findings: By C4D1, CD4+ diversity increased significantly, especially in complete responders. Reasons behind the repertoire differences stay unclear, perhaps disease activity or earlier therapy.

The V end was cut by 2 bases, the J end by 6 bases, with 8 bases between. The CDR3 runs 11 residues. Germline V gene sequence: CDR1 GTSNPN, CDR2 SVGIG (reference sequence). Profiled with immunoSEQ multiplex PCR; TCRdb holds only in-frame clones, not every one. Here the sample spans about 97,000 clones, 65% to 85% being singletons. No patient escaped relapse after autologous stem cell transplantation, and brentuximab vedotin exposure varied. Turning to this clone: Its antigen is as yet unknown.

This rearrangement joins TRBV30 to TRBJ2-7; D unclear. The starting material was peripheral blood mononuclear cells (PBMCs), obtained at baseline. The TCR sequence derives from a human donor with classical Hodgkin lymphoma. CDR3 nucleotides: TGTGCCTGGAGTAGGATCTCCGAGCAGTACTTC. It specifies CAWSRISEQYF.